The 3 T cell receptor beta chains below come from one sample, sequenced in a study of blood T cell repertoires in COVID-19. Measured with immunoSEQ multiplex PCR; TCRdb has only the in-frame clones, and not every one. This sample has roughly 100,000 clones, with more than 80% found just once. Sequenced: peripheral blood. The receptors derive from a woman in her seventies with acute or convalescent COVID-19.

The V gene is TRBV7-9, the J gene TRBJ2-7; no definite D call. V was trimmed by 3 bases and J by 1 base, leaving 7 bases between them. Germline CDR1 and CDR2: SEHNR and FQNEAQ (reference sequence). The CDR3 loop spans 13 amino acids. In DNA form, the CDR3 reads TGTGCCAGCAGCTTCGCACTATCCTACGAGCAGTACTTC. Residues: CASSFALSYEQYF.

The CDR3 DNA is TGTGCCAGCAGCCACCGGGACAGATCCAATCAGCCCCAGCATTTT. Translation: CASSHRDRSNQPQHF. The rearrangement joins TRBV6-5 to TRBJ1-5; 7 nucleotides line up with TRBD1. V lost 6 bases to trimming and J lost 3 bases; unmatched junction nucleotides: 8. The CDR3 has 15 residues. Germline CDR1 reads MNHEY; CDR2 reads SVGAGI.

The chain links TRBV27 to TRBJ2-1; D is possibly TRBD2 (6 bases). The CDR3 contains 13 residues. Germline V CDR1 and CDR2: MNHEY, SMNVEV (reference sequence). V gave up 6 bases and J gave up 10 bases, with 16 bases separating them. The DNA of the CDR3 is TGTGCCAGCAGGGACGGCGGGAAGTTGGAGCAGTTCTTC. Encoded protein: CASRDGGKLEQFF.